Sequencing of this T cell receptor beta chain was carried out in a study of radiation and T cells in renal cell carcinoma. The germline CDR1 and CDR2 sequences are SGDLS and YYNGEE. This CDR3 region has 12 residues. Trimming left V 3 bases short and J 3 bases short, with 6 bases between. The method was immunoSEQ multiplex PCR; TCRdb's version includes in-frame clones alone and lacks a portion of them. The sample carries about 150,000 clones, 80% to 90% recorded once. Time point specified: blood 2 weeks post-SBRT. As for treatment: 15 Gy SBRT to primary tumor, nephrectomy 4 weeks later. The starting material was blood, obtained from a patient whose treatment included radiotherapy and nephrectomy. This chain connects TRBV9 to TRBJ2-5; weak D call: TRBD1 (6 bases). The receptor comes from a woman aged 50 to 60 with renal cell carcinoma. The CDR3 protein is CASSGTEETQYF. In DNA, the CDR3 is TGTGCCAGCAGCGGGACAGAAGAGACCCAGTACTTC.